This T cell receptor beta chain was sequenced during a study of blood T cell repertoires in COVID-19. Germline V lookup: CDR1 SGHNT, CDR2 YYREEE (reference sequence). The CDR3 is 14 amino acids. V trimming: 4 bases; J trimming: 2 bases; junction bases outside the gene matches: 5. In the source study's methods: Amplifying reference gene primers gave estimates of nucleated cell counts. Sequencing was performed with immunoSEQ multiplex PCR; in TCRdb, only in-frame clones are kept and a portion is missing. The V and J calls and clone size are taken from that table; D and trimming were inferred from the DNA. The table includes tens of thousands of clones, around 87% detected once.

Sequenced sample: peripheral blood. This receptor was obtained from a human donor in a cohort sampled during active COVID-19. The rearrangement joins TRBV5-4 to TRBJ1-2; the match to TRBD1 covers 7 bases. The CDR3 nucleotides read TGTGCCAGCAGCCCGGGGACAGCCAACTATGGCTACACCTTC. This translates into CASSPGTANYGYTF.